This T cell receptor beta chain stems from a study of cytomegalovirus exposure and HLA in healthy donors. Study-level findings and limits: Researchers left out some V segments, among them TRBV6-2 and TRBV6-3, as indistinguishable.

Germline loops: CDR1 SNHLY, CDR2 FYNNEI. This CDR3 has 14 amino acids. The ends were cut back, 10 bases at V and 4 bases at J, with 14 bases in the middle. A note on this clone: The target antigen is unknown.

13 Jbeta primers and 60 Vbeta primers were used for the PCR. Profiling relied on immunoSEQ multiplex PCR, and the TCRdb table lists in-frame clones only, not all of them. The sample shows fewer than 250,000 clones, 80% to 85% of them seen only once. The TCR sequence derives from a woman aged 35 to 49 in good health and CMV-seronegative. The sequenced material came from PBMCs. The rearrangement links TRBV2 to TRBJ2-6, with D possibly being TRBD2 (5 bases). CDR3 protein: CATRRSGGANVLTF. The CDR3 DNA follows: TGTGCCACCAGGAGGTCGGGGGGGGCCAACGTCCTGACTTTC.